The T cell receptor (beta chain) described here comes from a study of T-cell reconstitution after alpha-beta-depleted transplantation in children. Unique molecular identifiers were used to barcode this TCRbeta library. TCRdb used MiXCR to reprocess the PCR reads, holding one entry per CDR3 protein. Here the sample spans about 500,000 distinct CDR3 sequences, 32% being singletons. CDR1 and CDR2 from the germline V gene are MNHEY and SVGEGT. Trimming left V 2 bases short and J 0 bases short, with 11 bases between. The CDR3 spans 17 residues. The sequenced sample was PBMCs from the stem cell graft donor, obtained from the stem cell graft. The sequence was obtained from a human donor who donated a stem cell graft to a child with aplastic anemia. The gene calls are TRBV6-2 or TRBV6-3 and TRBJ2-6; no reliable D call. The CDR3 nucleotides are TGTGCCAGCAGTTACGGCGGCGGCATCTCTGGGGCCAACGTCCTGACTTTC. Amino acid sequence: CASSYGGGISGANVLTF.